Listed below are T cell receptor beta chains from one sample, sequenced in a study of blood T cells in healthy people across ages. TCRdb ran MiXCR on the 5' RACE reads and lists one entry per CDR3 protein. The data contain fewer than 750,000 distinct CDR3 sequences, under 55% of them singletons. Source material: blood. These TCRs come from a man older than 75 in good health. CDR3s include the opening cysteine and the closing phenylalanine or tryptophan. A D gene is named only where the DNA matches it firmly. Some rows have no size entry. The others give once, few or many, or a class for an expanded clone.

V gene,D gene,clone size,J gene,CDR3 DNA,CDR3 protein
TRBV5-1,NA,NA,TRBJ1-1,TGCGCCAGCAGCCCCCAAACGGTTACCACTGAAGCTTTCTTT,CASSPQTVTTEAFF
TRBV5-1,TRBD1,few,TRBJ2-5,TGCGCCAGCAGCTCGACAGGGGGTACCCAAGAGACCCAGTACTTC,CASSSTGGTQETQYF
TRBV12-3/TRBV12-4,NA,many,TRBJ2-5,TGTGCCAGCAGAGGACACAACCAAGAGACCCAGTACTTC,CASRGHNQETQYF
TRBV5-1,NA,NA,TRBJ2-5,TGCGCCAGCAGCTGGATTTCGGACCCACCTGTTGAGCAGTACTTC,CASSWISDPPVEQYF
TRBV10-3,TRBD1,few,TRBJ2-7,TGTGCCATCAGTGCCAGACAGGGTACCTACGAGCAGTACTTC,CAISARQGTYEQYF
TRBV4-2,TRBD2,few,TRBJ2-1,TGTGCCAGCAGCGCCGGGACTAGCGGGCTGAGCTCCTACAATGAGCAGTTCTTC,CASSAGTSGLSSYNEQFF
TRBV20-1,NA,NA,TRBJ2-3,TGCAGTGCTCCGGACAGACCAGATACGCAGTATTTT,CSAPDRPDTQYF
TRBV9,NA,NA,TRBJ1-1,TGTGCCAGCAGCGTAGGGTGGTTTGAAACTGAAGCTTTCTTT,CASSVGWFETEAFF
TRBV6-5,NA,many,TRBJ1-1,TGTGCCAGCAGTTACTCCCCCAGCCGCACTGAAGCTTTCTTT,CASSYSPSRTEAFF
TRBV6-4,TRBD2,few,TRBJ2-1,TGTGCCAGCACCCCCGGGACTAGCGGAAACAATGAGCAGTTCTTC,CASTPGTSGNNEQFF
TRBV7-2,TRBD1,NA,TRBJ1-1,TGTGCCAGCAAACCTAGGGGGCGAATAGTCACTGAAGCTTTCTTT,CASKPRGRIVTEAFF
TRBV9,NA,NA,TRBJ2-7,TGTGCCAGCAGCCGCGATGGGAGAGGGGTTGACGAGCAGTACTTC,CASSRDGRGVDEQYF
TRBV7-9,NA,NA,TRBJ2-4,TGTGCCAGCAGCTTAGACCAAAACATTCAGTACTTC,CASSLDQNIQYF
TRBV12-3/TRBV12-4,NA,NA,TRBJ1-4,TGTGCCAGCAGCCCCACCTTGTCCGAAACTAATGAAAAACTGTTTTTT,CASSPTLSETNEKLFF
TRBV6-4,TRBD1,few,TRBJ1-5,TGTGCCAGCAACAGGGGTCAGCCCCAGCATTTT,CASNRGQPQHF
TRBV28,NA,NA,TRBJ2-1,TGTGCCAGCAGTTTATTAGGGAATCAAGAGACCCAGTTCTTC,CASSLLGNQETQFF
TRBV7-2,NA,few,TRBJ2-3,TGTGCCAGCAGCCCTGGGACACTGGGCAGATCGCAGTATTTT,CASSPGTLGRSQYF
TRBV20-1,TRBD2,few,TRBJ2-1,TGCAGTGCTAGCGGGGGGGCCCTGAATGAGCAGTTCTTC,CSASGGALNEQFF
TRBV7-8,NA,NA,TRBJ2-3,TGTGCCACCCTACAGGGTGGGGGCACAGATACGCAGTATTTT,CATLQGGGTDTQYF
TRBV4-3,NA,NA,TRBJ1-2,TGCGCCAGCAGCCAATTCCTAGGCACGAGGGACTATGGCTACACCTTC,CASSQFLGTRDYGYTF
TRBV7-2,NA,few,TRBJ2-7,TGTGCCAGCAGCATCGACAGAGCCTACGAGCAGTACTTC,CASSIDRAYEQYF
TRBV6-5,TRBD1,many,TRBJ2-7,TGTGCCAGCAGTTACTCGACAGGGGGCCCCTACGAGCAGTACTTC,CASSYSTGGPYEQYF
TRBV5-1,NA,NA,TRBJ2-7,TGCGCCAGCAGCTTGACCCAGGGTGGCTACGAGCAGTACTTC,CASSLTQGGYEQYF
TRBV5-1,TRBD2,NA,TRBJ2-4,TGCGCCAGCAGCTTGGGACTAGCGGGAGAGAATCAGTACTTC,CASSLGLAGENQYF
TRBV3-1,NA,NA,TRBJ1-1,TGTGCCAGCAGACCCGGACAGCTTTCCACTGAAGCTTTCTTT,CASRPGQLSTEAFF
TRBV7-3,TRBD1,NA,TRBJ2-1,TGTGCCAGCAGCCGATCGGGACAGGGTGTACCCTTTCCGCAGTTCTTC,CASSRSGQGVPFPQFF
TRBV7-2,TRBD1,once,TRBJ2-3,TGTGCCAGCAACCTGGACAGGGGAGTAGATACGCAGTATTTT,CASNLDRGVDTQYF
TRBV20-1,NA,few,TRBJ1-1,TGCAGTGCTAGAGATGGGGGGATTACTGAAGCTTTCTTT,CSARDGGITEAFF
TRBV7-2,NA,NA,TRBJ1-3,TGTGCCAGCAGCTTCAGCTCCGGCACCCTATATTTT,CASSFSSGTLYF
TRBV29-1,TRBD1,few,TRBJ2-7,TGCAGCGTTGGGGACAGGGTTGTCGAGCAGTACTTC,CSVGDRVVEQYF
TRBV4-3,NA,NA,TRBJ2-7,TGCGCCAGCAGCCAAGAAAGGGGCGGGTACGAGCAGTACTTC,CASSQERGGYEQYF
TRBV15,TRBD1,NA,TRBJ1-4,TGTGCCACCAGCAGAGATGGGACAGAGAATGAAAAACTGTTTTTT,CATSRDGTENEKLFF
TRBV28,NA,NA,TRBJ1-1,TGTGCCAGCAGTTTATACGGGGGGAACACTGAAGCTTTCTTT,CASSLYGGNTEAFF
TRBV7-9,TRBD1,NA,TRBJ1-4,TGTGCCAGCAGCTTAGGGGACAGTCGGGATGAAAAACTGTTTTTT,CASSLGDSRDEKLFF
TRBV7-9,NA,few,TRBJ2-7,TGTGCCAGCAGCTTAGGGGTGCTAACCTACGAGCAGTACTTC,CASSLGVLTYEQYF
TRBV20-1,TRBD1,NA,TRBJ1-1,TGCAGTGCTGGGAGACAGGGGGCTTTATCTGAAGCTTTCTTT,CSAGRQGALSEAFF
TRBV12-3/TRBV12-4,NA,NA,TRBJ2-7,TGTGCCAACAGTCCTAGACGATACGAGCAGTACTTC,CANSPRRYEQYF
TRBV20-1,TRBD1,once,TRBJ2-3,TGCAGTGCTAGTGTGCGGACAGGGGGCGCAGATACGCAGTATTTT,CSASVRTGGADTQYF
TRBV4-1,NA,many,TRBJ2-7,TGCGCCAGCAGCCAAGGGCTAGGCTACGAGCAGTACTTC,CASSQGLGYEQYF
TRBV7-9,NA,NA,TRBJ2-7,TGTGCCAGCAGCTCTTTCGGGAATTGGTCCTACGAGCAGTACTTC,CASSSFGNWSYEQYF
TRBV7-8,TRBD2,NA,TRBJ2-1,TGTGCCAGCAGCCCGCGGCCTAGCGGGGGGGTAGTGTCGTCCTACAATGAGCAGTTCTTC,CASSPRPSGGVVSSYNEQFF
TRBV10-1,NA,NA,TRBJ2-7,TGCGCCAGCAGTGAGGGGCCCCTCTTGGAGCAGTACTTC,CASSEGPLLEQYF
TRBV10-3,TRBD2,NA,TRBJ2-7,TGTGCCATCAGTGAGTCCGGGACTAGCGGGAGGAACTACAATGAGCAGTACTTC,CAISESGTSGRNYNEQYF
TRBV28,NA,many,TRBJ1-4,TGTGCCAGCAGACGACAGGAGGGGAATGAAAAACTGTTTTTT,CASRRQEGNEKLFF
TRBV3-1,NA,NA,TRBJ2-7,TGTGCCAGCAGTCCACTAGGGGACTACGAGCAGTACTTC,CASSPLGDYEQYF
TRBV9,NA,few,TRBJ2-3,TGTGCCAGCAGCGACCACCTTGGCAGCGAAACAGATACGCAGTATTTT,CASSDHLGSETDTQYF
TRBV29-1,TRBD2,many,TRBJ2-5,TGCAGCGGTAGCGGGGGACACCAAGAGACCCAGTACTTC,CSGSGGHQETQYF